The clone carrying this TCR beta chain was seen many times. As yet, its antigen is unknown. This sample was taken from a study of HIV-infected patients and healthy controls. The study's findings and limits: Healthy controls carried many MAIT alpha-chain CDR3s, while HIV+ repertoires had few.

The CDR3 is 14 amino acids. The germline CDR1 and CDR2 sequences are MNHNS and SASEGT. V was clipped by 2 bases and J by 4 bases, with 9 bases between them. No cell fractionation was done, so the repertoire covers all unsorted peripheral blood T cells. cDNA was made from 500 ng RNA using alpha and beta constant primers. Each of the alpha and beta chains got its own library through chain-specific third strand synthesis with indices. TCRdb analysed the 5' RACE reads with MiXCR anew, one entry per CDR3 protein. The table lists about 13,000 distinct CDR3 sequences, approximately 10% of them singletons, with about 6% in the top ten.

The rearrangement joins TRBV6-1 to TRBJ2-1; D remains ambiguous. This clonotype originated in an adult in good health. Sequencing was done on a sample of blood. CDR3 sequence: CASSEREVYNEQFF. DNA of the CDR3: TGTGCCAGCAGTGAACGAGAGGTTTACAATGAGCAGTTCTTC.